The rows below give T cell receptor beta chains drawn from one sample of a study of T cells in Graves' hyperthyroidism and ophthalmopathy. TCRdb re-called the multiplex PCR reads with MiXCR, one entry per CDR3 protein. The data show around 500,000 distinct CDR3 sequences, approximately 15% seen once. Sequences were obtained from blood. These receptors were obtained from a woman between 18 and 30 years old with Graves' hyperthyroidism. Both conserved end residues are part of each CDR3. The D gene is left open where the match is weak. A clone size is listed for some rows: how often the clone was seen (once, few, many), or a class if it is expanded.

>TRBV15|TRBD2|TRBJ2-3|many
CATRTSGASTDTQYF
TGTGCCACCAGGACTAGCGGGGCAAGCACAGATACGCAGTATTTT
>TRBV19|.|TRBJ2-2|few
CASNILDTGELFF
TGTGCCAGTAATATCCTTGATACCGGGGAGCTGTTTTTT
>TRBV15|.|TRBJ1-1|many
CATSRMARERGEAFF
TGTGCCACCAGCAGGATGGCCAGGGAGAGAGGTGAAGCTTTCTTT
>TRBV5-8|TRBD1|TRBJ1-4|few
CASSLGKVTGGEKLFF
TGTGCCAGCAGCTTGGGGAAAGTCACAGGGGGGGAAAAACTGTTTTTT
>TRBV12-3/TRBV12-4|.|TRBJ2-1|many
CASSLGGGALDEQFF
TGTGCCAGCAGTCTAGGCGGAGGAGCGTTGGATGAGCAGTTCTTC
>TRBV12-5|.|TRBJ2-3|.
CASGPRTGGFTDTQYF
TGTGCTAGTGGCCCGAGGACTGGCGGGTTCACAGATACGCAGTATTTT
>TRBV12-3/TRBV12-4|.|TRBJ1-4|.
CASKPPRRFPINEKLFF
TGTGCCAGCAAACCCCCCAGGCGATTTCCGATTAATGAAAAACTGTTTTTT
>TRBV14|.|TRBJ2-3|.
CASSQEGRYDTQYF
TGTGCCAGCAGCCAAGAAGGGAGGTATGATACGCAGTATTTT
>TRBV4-1|.|TRBJ2-1|many
CASSQGYNEQFF
TGTGCCAGCAGTCAGGGGTACAATGAGCAGTTCTTC
>TRBV7-9|.|TRBJ2-2|few
CASSFQRTGELFF
TGTGCCAGCAGCTTCCAAAGAACCGGGGAGCTGTTTTTT
>TRBV5-1|TRBD2|TRBJ2-7|.
CASSLNSGGVYEQYF
TGCGCCAGCAGCCTCAATAGCGGGGGGGTCTACGAGCAGTACTTC
>TRBV6-1|TRBD1|TRBJ2-7|many
CASSEAGTDLLTSYEQYF
TGTGCCAGCAGTGAAGCGGGGACAGACCTTCTCACCTCCTACGAGCAGTACTTC
>TRBV29-1|TRBD2|TRBJ2-5|.
CSVELAGVKETQYF
TGCAGCGTTGAACTAGCGGGAGTGAAAGAGACCCAGTACTTC
>TRBV20-1|.|TRBJ2-6|few
CSARADSGANVLTF
TGCAGTGCTAGAGCGGACTCTGGGGCCAACGTCCTGACTTTC
>TRBV19|TRBD2|TRBJ2-7|.
CASSIDGTSGRARQYF
TGTGCCAGTAGTATAGATGGGACTAGCGGGAGGGCCCGGCAGTACTTC
>TRBV2|.|TRBJ1-6|once
CASSLRDPYNSPPHF
TGTGCCAGCAGTCTCCGGGACCCCTATAATTCACCCCCTCACTTT
>TRBV12-3/TRBV12-4|.|TRBJ2-1|many
CASSPQSGSVASRQFF
TGTGCCAGCAGTCCCCAGAGCGGGTCGGTAGCATCGCGGCAGTTCTTC
>TRBV5-1|.|TRBJ2-2|many
CASSPGTTGELFF
TGCGCCAGCAGCCCCGGGACAACCGGGGAGCTGTTTTTT
>TRBV12-3/TRBV12-4|.|TRBJ2-1|many
CASSSYRDTLSYNEQFF
TGTGCCAGCAGTTCGTATCGGGACACCCTCTCCTACAATGAGCAGTTCTTC
>TRBV9|.|TRBJ2-1|many
CASSAGGNSYNEQFF
TGTGCCAGCAGCGCCGGAGGGAACTCCTACAATGAGCAGTTCTTC
>TRBV3-1|.|TRBJ1-6|.
CASSLGVRPLHF
TGTGCCAGCAGTCTGGGCGTCCGGCCCCTCCACTTT
>TRBV14|.|TRBJ2-3|.
CASSRGSAAWGTDTQYF
TGTGCCAGCAGCCGGGGCAGCGCCGCTTGGGGCACAGATACGCAGTATTTT
>TRBV6-2/TRBV6-3|.|TRBJ2-3|few
CASSYSSPRPSTDTQYF
TGTGCCAGCAGTTACTCGAGCCCACGTCCTAGCACAGATACGCAGTATTTT
>TRBV7-9|.|TRBJ2-1|.
CASRYRDWDEQFF
TGTGCCAGTAGGTACCGGGATTGGGATGAGCAGTTCTTC
>TRBV4-2|TRBD2|TRBJ2-3|few
CASSPRLAGASKTDTQYF
TGTGCCAGCAGCCCCCGACTAGCGGGAGCGTCTAAGACAGATACGCAGTATTTT
>TRBV10-3|.|TRBJ1-1|many
CAISESGRAENTEAFF
TGTGCCATCAGTGAGTCGGGAAGGGCGGAGAACACTGAAGCTTTCTTT
>TRBV5-6|.|TRBJ1-1|.
CASSLVEGAEASF
TGTGCCAGCAGCTTGGTGGAAGGGGCTGAAGCTTCCTTT
>TRBV6-1|TRBD1|TRBJ1-6|many
CASTADRDSSPLHF
TGTGCCAGCACCGCAGACAGGGATAGTTCACCCCTCCACTTT
>TRBV19|TRBD1|TRBJ1-2|many
CASRTLTGAPIYGYTF
TGTGCCAGCCGGACTCTTACAGGGGCGCCCATCTATGGCTACACCTTC
>TRBV5-1|TRBD2|TRBJ2-1|few
CASSKSPGTSNNEQFF
TGCGCCAGCAGCAAATCACCCGGGACTAGCAACAATGAGCAGTTCTTC